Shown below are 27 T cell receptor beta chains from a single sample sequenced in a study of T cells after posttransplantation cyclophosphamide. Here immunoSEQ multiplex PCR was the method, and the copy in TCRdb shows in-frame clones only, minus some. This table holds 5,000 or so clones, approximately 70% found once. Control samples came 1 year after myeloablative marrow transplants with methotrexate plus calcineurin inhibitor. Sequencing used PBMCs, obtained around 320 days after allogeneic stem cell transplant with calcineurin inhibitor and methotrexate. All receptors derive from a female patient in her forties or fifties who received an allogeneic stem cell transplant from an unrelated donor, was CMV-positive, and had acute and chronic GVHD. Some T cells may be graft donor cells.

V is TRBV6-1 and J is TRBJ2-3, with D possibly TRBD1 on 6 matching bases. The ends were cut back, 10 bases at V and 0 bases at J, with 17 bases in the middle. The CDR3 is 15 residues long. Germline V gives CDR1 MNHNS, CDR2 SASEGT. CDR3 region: CATQARGFSTDTQYF. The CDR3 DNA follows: TGTGCCACACAGGCGAGGGGGTTTAGCACAGATACGCAGTATTTT.

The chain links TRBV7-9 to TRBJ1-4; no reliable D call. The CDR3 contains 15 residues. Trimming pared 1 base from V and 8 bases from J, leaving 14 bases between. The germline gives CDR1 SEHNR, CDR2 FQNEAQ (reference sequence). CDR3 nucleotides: TGTGCCAGCAGCTTAGAATCAACCGCTAGGGAAAAACTGTTTTTT. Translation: CASSLESTAREKLFF.

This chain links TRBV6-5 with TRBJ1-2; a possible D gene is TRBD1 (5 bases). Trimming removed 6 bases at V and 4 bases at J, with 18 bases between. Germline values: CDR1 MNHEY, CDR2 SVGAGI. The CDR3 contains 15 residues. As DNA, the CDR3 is TGTGCCAGCAGCCCCGACAGTTCCTCGGGCTATGGCTACACCTTC. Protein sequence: CASSPDSSSGYGYTF.

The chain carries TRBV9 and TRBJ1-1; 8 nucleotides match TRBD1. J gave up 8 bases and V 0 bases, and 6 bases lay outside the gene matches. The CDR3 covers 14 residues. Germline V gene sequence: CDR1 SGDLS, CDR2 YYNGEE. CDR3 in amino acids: CASSVAGRGREAFF. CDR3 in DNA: TGTGCCAGCAGCGTAGCCGGCAGGGGGCGGGAAGCTTTCTTT.

CDR3 DNA: TGCGCCAGCAGCCAAGCGGCCGTCAGGGTCGTCACTGAAGCTTTCTTT. Its translation is CASSQAAVRVVTEAFF. The J gene is TRBJ1-1, the V gene TRBV4-1, with a weak D call TRBD1 (5 bases). Germline CDR1 MGHRA, CDR2 YSYEKL. V dropped 1 base and J dropped 4 bases, with 16 bases sitting between them. The CDR3 sequence is 16 residues long.

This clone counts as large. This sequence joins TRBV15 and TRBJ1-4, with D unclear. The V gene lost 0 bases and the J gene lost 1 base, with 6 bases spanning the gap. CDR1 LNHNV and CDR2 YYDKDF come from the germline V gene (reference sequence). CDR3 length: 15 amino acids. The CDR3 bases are TGTGCCACCAGCAGAGATTCAGTAACTAATGAAAAACTGTTTTTT. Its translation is CATSRDSVTNEKLFF.

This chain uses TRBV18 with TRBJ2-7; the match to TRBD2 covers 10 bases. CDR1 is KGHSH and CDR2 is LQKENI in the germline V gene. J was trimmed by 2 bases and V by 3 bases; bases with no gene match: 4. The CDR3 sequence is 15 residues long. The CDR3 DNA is TGTGCCAGCTCACCGGGGACTAGCGCCACCTACGAGCAGTACTTC. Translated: CASSPGTSATYEQYF.

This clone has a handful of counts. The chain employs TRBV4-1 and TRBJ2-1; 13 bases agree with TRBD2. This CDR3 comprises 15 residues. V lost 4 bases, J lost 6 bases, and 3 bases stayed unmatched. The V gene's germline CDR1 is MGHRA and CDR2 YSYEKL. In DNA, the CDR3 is TGCGCCAGCAGCCCACTAGCGGGAGGGAGCAATGAGCAGTTCTTC. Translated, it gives CASSPLAGGSNEQFF.

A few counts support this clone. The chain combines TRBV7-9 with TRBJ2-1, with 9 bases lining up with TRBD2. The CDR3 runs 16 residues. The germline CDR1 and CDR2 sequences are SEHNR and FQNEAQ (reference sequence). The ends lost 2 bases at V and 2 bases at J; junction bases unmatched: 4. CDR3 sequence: CASSLSIAGAYNEQFF. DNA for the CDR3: TGTGCCAGCAGCTTAAGTATAGCGGGGGCCTACAATGAGCAGTTCTTC. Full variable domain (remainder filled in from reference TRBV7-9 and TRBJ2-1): DTGVSQNPRHKITKRGQNVTFRCDPISEHNRLYWYRQTLGQGPEFLTYFQNEAQLEKSRLLSDRFSAERPKGSFSTLEIQRTEQGDSAMYLCASSLSIAGAYNEQFFGPGTRLTVL.

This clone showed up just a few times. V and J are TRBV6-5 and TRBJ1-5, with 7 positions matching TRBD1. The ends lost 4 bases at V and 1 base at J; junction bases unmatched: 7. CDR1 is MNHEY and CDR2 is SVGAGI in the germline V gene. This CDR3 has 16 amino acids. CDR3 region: CASSSRGYESNQPQHF. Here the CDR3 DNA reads TGTGCCAGCAGTTCCAGGGGGTATGAGAGCAATCAGCCCCAGCATTTT.

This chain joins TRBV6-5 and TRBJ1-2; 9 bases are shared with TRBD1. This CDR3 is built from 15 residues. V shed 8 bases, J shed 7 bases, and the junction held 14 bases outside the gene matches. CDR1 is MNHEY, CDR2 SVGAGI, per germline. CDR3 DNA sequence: TGTGCCAGCGAAGGGGACAGGGCCATTCGTGGTGGCTACACCTTC. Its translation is CASEGDRAIRGGYTF.

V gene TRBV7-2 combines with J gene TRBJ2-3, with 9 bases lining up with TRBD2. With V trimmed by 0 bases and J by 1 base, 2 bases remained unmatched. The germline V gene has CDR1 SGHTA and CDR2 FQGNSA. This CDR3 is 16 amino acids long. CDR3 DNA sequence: TGTGCCAGCAGCTTAGCAGGCGGGGGGGGCACAGATACGCAGTATTTT. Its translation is CASSLAGGGGTDTQYF.

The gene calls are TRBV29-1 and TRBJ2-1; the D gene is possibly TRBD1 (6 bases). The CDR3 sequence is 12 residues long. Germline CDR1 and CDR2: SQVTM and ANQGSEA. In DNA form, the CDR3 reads TGCAGAGCTACCGGACAGTCCGGTGAGCAGTTCTTC. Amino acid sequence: CRATGQSGEQFF.

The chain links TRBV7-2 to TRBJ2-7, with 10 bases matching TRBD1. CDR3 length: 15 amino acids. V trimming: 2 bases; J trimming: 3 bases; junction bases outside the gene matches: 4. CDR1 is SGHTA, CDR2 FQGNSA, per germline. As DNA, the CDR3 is TGTGCCAGCAGCTTAACCGGGACAGGGGTCTACGAGCAGTACTTC. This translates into CASSLTGTGVYEQYF. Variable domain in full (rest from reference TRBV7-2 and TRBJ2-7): GAGVSQSPSNKVTEKGKDVELRCDPISGHTALYWYRQSLGQGLEFLIYFQGNSAPDKSGLPSDRFSAERTGGSVSTLTIQRTQQEDSAVYLCASSLTGTGVYEQYFGPGTRLTVT.

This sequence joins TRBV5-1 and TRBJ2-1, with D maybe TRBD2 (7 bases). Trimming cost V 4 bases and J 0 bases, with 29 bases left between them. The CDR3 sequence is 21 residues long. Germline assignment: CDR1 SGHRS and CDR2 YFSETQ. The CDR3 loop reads CASSGGYGASGKGVSYNEQFF. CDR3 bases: TGCGCCAGCAGCGGGGGGTACGGGGCGAGCGGGAAGGGGGTCTCCTACAATGAGCAGTTCTTC.

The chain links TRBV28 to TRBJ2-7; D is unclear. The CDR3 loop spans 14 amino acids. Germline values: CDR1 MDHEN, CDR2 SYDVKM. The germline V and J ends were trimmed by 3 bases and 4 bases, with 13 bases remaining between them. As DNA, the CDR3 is TGTGCCAGCAGTTTCAACGATCTGCGTTACGAGCAGTACTTC. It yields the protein CASSFNDLRYEQYF.

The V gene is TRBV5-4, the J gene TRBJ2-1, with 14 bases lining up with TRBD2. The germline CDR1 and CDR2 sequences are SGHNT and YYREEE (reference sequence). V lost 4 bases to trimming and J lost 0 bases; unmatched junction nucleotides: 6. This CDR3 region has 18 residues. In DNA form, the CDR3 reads TGTGCCAGCAGCGGTGGGACTAGCGGGGGCCACTCCTACAATGAGCAGTTCTTC. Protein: CASSGGTSGGHSYNEQFF.

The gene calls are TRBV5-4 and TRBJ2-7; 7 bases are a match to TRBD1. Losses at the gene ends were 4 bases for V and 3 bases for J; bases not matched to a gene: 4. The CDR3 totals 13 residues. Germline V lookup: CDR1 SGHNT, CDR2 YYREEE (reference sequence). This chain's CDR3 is CASSKTGFYEQYF. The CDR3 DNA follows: TGTGCCAGCAGCAAGACAGGGTTCTACGAGCAGTACTTC.

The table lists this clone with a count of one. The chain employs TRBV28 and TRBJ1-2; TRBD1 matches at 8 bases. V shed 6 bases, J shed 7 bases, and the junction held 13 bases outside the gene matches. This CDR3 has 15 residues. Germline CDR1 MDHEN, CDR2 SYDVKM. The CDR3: CASRPFDRGKSGYTF. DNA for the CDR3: TGTGCCAGCAGGCCTTTTGACAGGGGAAAAAGTGGCTACACCTTC.

The DNA for the CDR3 is TGTGCCAGCAGCGAAGGGACAGCTAGCAATCAGCCCCAGCATTTT. This gives the protein CASSEGTASNQPQHF. The chain recombines TRBV7-9 with TRBJ1-5, with 7 bases that match TRBD1. From germline, CDR1 is SEHNR and CDR2 FQNEAQ (reference sequence). V gave up 5 bases and J gave up 0 bases; unmatched junction bases: 4. The CDR3 has 15 amino acids.

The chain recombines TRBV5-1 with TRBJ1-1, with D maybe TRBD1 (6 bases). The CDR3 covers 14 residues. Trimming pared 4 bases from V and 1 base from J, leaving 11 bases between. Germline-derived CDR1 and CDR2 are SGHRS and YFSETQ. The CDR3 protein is CASSTGTTNTEAFF. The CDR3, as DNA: TGCGCCAGCAGCACCGGGACAACGAACACTGAAGCTTTCTTT.

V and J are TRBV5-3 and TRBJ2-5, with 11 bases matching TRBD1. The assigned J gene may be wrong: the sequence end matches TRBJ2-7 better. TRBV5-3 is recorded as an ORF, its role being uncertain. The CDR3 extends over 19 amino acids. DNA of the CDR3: TGTGCCAGAAGCTTGGAGGGACAGGGGGTTTTTGGTAGCTCCTACGAGCAGTACTTC. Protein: CARSLEGQGVFGSSYEQYF.

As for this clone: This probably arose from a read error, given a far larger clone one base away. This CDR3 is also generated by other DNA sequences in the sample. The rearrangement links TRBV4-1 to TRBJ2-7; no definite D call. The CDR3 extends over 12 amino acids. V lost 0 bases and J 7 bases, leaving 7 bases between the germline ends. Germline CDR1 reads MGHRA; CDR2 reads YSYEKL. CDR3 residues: CASSQDQYEQYF. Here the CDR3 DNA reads TGCGCCAGCAGCCAAGACCAGTATGAGCAGTACTTC.

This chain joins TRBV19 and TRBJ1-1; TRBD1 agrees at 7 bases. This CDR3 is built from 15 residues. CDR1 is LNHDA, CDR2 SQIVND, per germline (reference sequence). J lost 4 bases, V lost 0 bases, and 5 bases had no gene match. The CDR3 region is CASSIDGRGSTEAFF. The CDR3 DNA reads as TGTGCCAGTAGTATAGATGGCAGGGGGTCCACTGAAGCTTTCTTT.

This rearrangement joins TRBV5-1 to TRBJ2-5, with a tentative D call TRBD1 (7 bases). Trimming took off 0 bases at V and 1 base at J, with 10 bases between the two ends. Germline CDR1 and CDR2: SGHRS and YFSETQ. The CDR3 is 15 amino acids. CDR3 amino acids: CASSLARGVQETQYF. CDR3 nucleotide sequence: TGCGCCAGCAGCTTGGCCAGGGGGGTCCAAGAGACCCAGTACTTC.

Written as DNA, the CDR3 is TGTGCCAGCAGCTTGGCCGTATCGGGGGGGCAGCAGACCCAGTACTTC. This gives the protein CASSLAVSGGQQTQYF. The genes are TRBV5-4 and TRBJ2-5; TRBD2 agrees at 8 bases. The ends lost 0 bases at V and 6 bases at J; junction bases unmatched: 10. From germline, CDR1 is SGHNT and CDR2 YYREEE (reference sequence). CDR3 length equals 16 residues.

CDR3: CASSIRELAGYGEQFF. For the CDR3, the DNA is TGTGCCAGTAGTATAAGGGAACTAGCGGGGTACGGTGAGCAGTTCTTC. This sequence joins TRBV19 and TRBJ2-1, with 10 bases matching TRBD2. Germline values: CDR1 LNHDA, CDR2 SQIVND (reference sequence). V was clipped by 2 bases and J by 9 bases; unmatched bases: 10. This CDR3 is 16 amino acids long.